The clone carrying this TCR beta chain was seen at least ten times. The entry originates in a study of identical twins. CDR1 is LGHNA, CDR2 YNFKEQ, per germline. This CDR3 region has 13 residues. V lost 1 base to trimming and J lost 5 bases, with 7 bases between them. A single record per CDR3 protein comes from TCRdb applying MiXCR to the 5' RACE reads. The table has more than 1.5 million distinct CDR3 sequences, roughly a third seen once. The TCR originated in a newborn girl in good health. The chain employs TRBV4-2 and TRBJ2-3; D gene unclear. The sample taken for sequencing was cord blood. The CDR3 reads CASSQGRRDTQYF. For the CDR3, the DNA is TGTGCCAGCAGCCAAGGTCGCCGAGATACGCAGTATTTT.